This TCR beta chain was sequenced for a study of cytomegalovirus exposure and HLA in healthy donors. Looking at the study overall: The 120 or so validation repertoires used a platform that matched the one used for the roughly 700 first-cohort repertoires, as a later analysis reported. Broader study findings: Cytomegalovirus status was reportedly diagnosed by the classifier with high specificity and sensitivity. The finding came from a later analysis; first-cohort TCR clusters tended to co-occur in the approximately 120 validation repertoires.

The assay was immunoSEQ multiplex PCR, and TCRdb's table has in-frame clones only and misses some. The sample has about 260,000 clones, less than 95% seen once; the top ten hold 3.1%. The V segment lost 4 bases and the J segment 7 bases; nucleotides outside the gene matches: 10. The CDR3 extends over 15 amino acids. CDR1 is SGHNT and CDR2 is YYREEE in the germline V gene (reference sequence). This clone was found once. Antigen specificity is unknown. J is TRBJ2-1 and V is TRBV5-4; 8 nucleotides align to TRBD1. The clonotype comes from a woman aged 25-40 years in good health and CMV-seronegative. Sequenced input: PBMCs. CDR3 coding DNA: TGTGCCAGCAGCATACGGACAGGGATGGGGAATGAGCAGTTCTTC. Its translation: CASSIRTGMGNEQFF.